The sequence of this TCR beta chain was determined in a study of shared clonotypes between healthy human individuals (dated by TCRdb to about 2020). As for the study more broadly: Three men and a couple of women, aged 18 to 49 years, made up the cohort. For each donor, three plates each were used for CD4 naive and CD4 memory, two plates were used for CD8 naive, and one plate was used for CD8 memory. The study deeply sequenced blood TCR repertoires of about 5 healthy adults to estimate repertoire size and the extent of clonotype sharing between individuals. Between about 0.94 and 8.9 billion PBMCs per donor were obtained by leukapheresis. Libraries were prepared and TCR repertoires were sequenced by different laboratories using diverse techniques, in order to increase sequencing depth and limit assay-specific biases. Paper-wide results and their limitations: Pairwise subsampling indicated that sequencing depth was expected to affect the degree of clonotype sharing among donors. About 4.5% of naive CD4, 3.5% of naive CD8, about 2.1% of memory CD4, and around 0.42% of memory CD8 clonotypes were shared across several donors. Even with the large sequencing depth, rarefaction of the sorted-subset datasets indicated that sequencing was incomplete. Because the study included a small number of donors, the genetic and exposure-history diversity represented was limited. Larger estimated clonotype richness was generally found for naive subsets than for memory subsets. Sampling was restricted to blood, and TCR repertoires in tissue are likely to differ from TCR repertoires in blood. Higher generation probabilities were observed for clonotypes shared by all four sorted-subset donors than for non-shared clonotypes.

About this clone: Which antigen it targets is not known. The input lacks base qualities; no much larger clone sits a single base away.

TCR CDR3 regions were amplified from genomic DNA by multiplex PCR using the deep immunoSEQ assay. Extracted genomic DNA from each cell subset was distributed evenly across all wells of several immunoSEQ 96-well plates, and each plate was treated as a replicate. For sorted subsets, about 200 ng genomic DNA, equal to 25,000 to 35,000 T cell genomes, was loaded into each replicate PCR. Purified libraries were measured with a Qubit 3.0 fluorometer, size-checked on a Bioanalyzer 2100, and measured again with the KAPA Library Quantification kit. Every immunoSEQ 96-well plate was sequenced on a separate single-read 150-cycle Illumina NextSeq 550 flow cell. Per the source publication's procedure: Because only junctional sequences without quality scores were contained in the immunoSEQ output, filtering matching that applied to full-length reads could not be performed. Sequences were annotated with PyIR, a Python wrapper for IgBLAST v1.9, and V/J genes and CDR3 were assigned using IMGT germline references. Reads were removed for weak V/J assignments (E-value above 1e-6), missing CDR3, stop codons, out-of-frame junctions, or ambiguous translated residues. V3J clonotypes were defined by identical inferred V gene, J gene, and CDR3 amino acid sequence. The percentage overlap between two repertoires was calculated by dividing the number of shared unique clonotypes by the size of the smaller repertoire. Repertoire richness was assessed with RTK rarefaction, the Chao1 estimator, and Recon v2.1 estimates of unobserved clonotypes. Generation probabilities for all TCRbeta clonotypes obtained by the gDNA method from a few donors were computed using OLGA. The table comes from immuneACCESS by way of TCRdb, which keeps in-frame sequences with V and J called. Part of the clones is missing from these tables; in studies checked, under half for an unresolved V gene and the rest for unknown reasons. The V and J calls and clone size were taken over from that table, and D and trimming were inferred from the DNA. For this sample there are approximately 1,000,000 clones; around three quarters appear just once. The ten largest clones take up roughly 0.56% of the sample.

V drops 6 bases and J drops 2 bases, leaving 12 bases in between. The CDR3 spans 14 residues, from the cysteine through the phenylalanine. Only the CDR3 DNA is retained, 42 bases long and in frame from the first base. Sequences MNHEY (CDR1) and SMNVEV (CDR2) are obtained from the germline V gene (reference sequence). The donors were healthy, HIV-negative adults who had no recently reported acute infections or vaccinations. All donors were Caucasian adults living in Nashville, Tennessee, USA. CD4+ T cells were enriched by magnetic negative selection, after which naive cells were positively selected on CD45RA and the negative fraction was taken as the memory subset. Blood was collected by leukapheresis, and PBMCs were isolated by Ficoll-Histopaque density gradient centrifugation and then cryopreserved in liquid nitrogen vapor phase. Analytical flow cytometry was used to check the purity and quantity of every magnetically sorted T cell population. From each sorted fraction, genomic DNA was isolated and quantified by UV absorbance on a Nanodrop 2000c.

This TCR was recovered from a man younger than 35 in good health. Some clones in this sample may be carry-over from other donors' samples. Material for sequencing was memory CD4+ T cells from PBMCs. The cell subset or site label, as the study defines it: CD45RA-negative fraction. This receptor chain uses TRBV27 and TRBJ2-3; matching of 6 bases hints at TRBD2 as the D gene. The DNA reads TGTGCCAGCAGCCTTAGCGGTGACACAGATACGCAGTATTTT. The translation is CASSLSGDTDTQYF.